The entry below describes one T cell receptor (beta chain). This record belongs to a study of shared clonotypes between healthy human individuals. Sequencing was performed with immunoSEQ multiplex PCR; in TCRdb, only in-frame clones are kept and a portion is missing. The sample lists about a million clones; roughly 80% were seen once. Trimming pared 5 bases from V and 8 bases from J, leaving 18 bases between. The CDR3 runs to 15 residues. Looked up from germline, CDR1 is MDHEN and CDR2 is SYDVKM. This clonotype originated in a man between 18 and 29 years old in good health. Some clones in this sample may be carry-over from other donors' samples. The sequencing sample was made of memory CD4+ T cells from PBMCs. Subset of the sample: CD45RA-negative fraction. V is TRBV28 and J is TRBJ1-4; D uncertain. The chain's CDR3 is CASSTDSQPGEKLFF. The CDR3 coding sequence is TGTGCCAGCAGTACCGACTCCCAACCTGGGGAAAAACTGTTTTTT. Combining the CDR3 with reference TRBV28 and TRBJ1-4 gives the whole variable domain DVKVTQSSRYLVKRTGEKVFLECVQDMDHENMFWYRQDPGLGLRLIYFSYDVKMKEKGDIPEGYSVSREKKERFSLILESASTNQTSMYLCASSTDSQPGEKLFFGSGTQLSVL.